The following is a TCR beta chain sequence with its context. Its specificity is unknown. The record originates from a study of T cells in Graves' hyperthyroidism and ophthalmopathy. Overall study context: The initial diagnosis was the point when peripheral blood was collected, ahead of any treatment.

Study-wide results and caveats: Blood also carried most thyroid clonotypes expanded above 0.001.

The CDR3 extends over 13 amino acids. The V gene lost 4 bases and the J gene lost 4 bases, with 9 bases spanning the gap. CDR1 SGHDN and CDR2 FVKESK come from the germline V gene. Amplification yielded TCR beta CDR3 regions, with RNA transcripts as the source. In the first-round RT-PCR of the TCR CDR3, the HTBI primer set was used. MiXCR was run by TCRdb on the multiplex PCR reads, yielding one entry per CDR3 protein. This table has hundreds of thousands of distinct CDR3 sequences, roughly 14% appearing once. What was sequenced was blood. The receptor's source is a man aged 18 to 29 with Graves' ophthalmopathy. The genes are TRBV14 and TRBJ2-3; D unresolved. CDR3 residues: CASSLTAPDTQYF. The DNA for the CDR3 is TGTGCCAGCAGCCTGACCGCTCCAGATACGCAGTATTTT.